A single sample is the source of the 23 T cell receptor beta chains below, sequenced in a study of T cells expressing NK-cell markers (dated by TCRdb to 2019 to 2021). The method was 5' RACE. TCRdb lists the instrument as Illumina HiSeq 2000. The reads, reprocessed by TCRdb, yield one row per CDR3 protein sequence and no DNA. The sample table records about 450,000 distinct CDR3 sequences. The ten largest account for approximately 6.8% of the sample. The sample was blood T cells: a sorted CD56 or NKG2C T cell subset, CD4+ or CD8+ T cells, or bulk PBMC T cells (not recorded which). The origin of the receptors is a woman aged 18 to 75 in good health.

The chain couples TRBV2 to TRBJ2-1; the D call of TRBD2 rests on TCRdb alone, since no DNA is present to check it. Germline V CDR1 and CDR2: SNHLY, FYNNEI. The length of the CDR3 is 15 residues. CDR3 protein: CASSEWGTSGNEQFF.

The V and J genes are TRBV4-3 and TRBJ2-7; there is no DNA to check the TCRdb D call of TRBD2. The CDR3 is 14 amino acids. Germline V gene lookup returns CDR1 LGHNA and CDR2 YSLEER. This CDR3 reads CASSQDFVGSEQYF.

The CDR3 loop reads CASRPDEYNEQFF. The chain employs TRBV28 and TRBJ2-1. This CDR3 is built from 13 residues. CDR1 and CDR2 (germline): MDHEN, SYDVKM.

The chain couples TRBV24-1 to TRBJ2-1; TCRdb's assignment of TRBD1 cannot be checked, as there is no DNA. The length of the CDR3 is 11 residues. Germline lookup yields CDR1 KGHDR and CDR2 SFDVKD. CDR3: CATGEGDEQFF.

This rearrangement joins TRBV7-2 to TRBJ1-1. CDR3 size: 14 residues. Per the germline V gene, CDR1 is SGHTA and CDR2 is FQGNSA. CDR3 sequence: CASSLVGWNTEAFF. Full variable domain (rest looked up from reference TRBV7-2 and TRBJ1-1): GAGVSQSPSNKVTEKGKDVELRCDPISGHTALYWYRQSLGQGLEFLIYFQGNSAPDKSGLPSDRFSAERTGGSVSTLTIQRTQQEDSAVYLCASSLVGWNTEAFFGQGTRLTVV.

V gene TRBV12-3 or TRBV12-4 combines with J gene TRBJ1-2. This CDR3 region has 13 residues. The CDR3 loop is CASSRDSFWGYTF.

The CDR3 loop reads CASSLDRGGYTF. The chain links TRBV7-2 to TRBJ1-2; the TRBD1 assignment by TCRdb is unverifiable without DNA. CDR1 is SGHTA and CDR2 is FQGNSA in the germline V gene. CDR3 length: 12 residues.

The chain is built from TRBV7-6 and TRBJ1-5; TCRdb's D call, TRBD1, is unchecked because there is no DNA. CDR3 length: 16 amino acids. From germline, CDR1 is SGHVS and CDR2 FNYEAQ. CDR3: CASSLGGEGWNQPQHF.

The chain uses TRBV25-1 and TRBJ2-3; the D gene TCRdb calls, TRBD1, cannot be checked with no DNA. CDR3 length: 16 residues. Germline CDR1 reads MGHDK; CDR2 reads SYGVNS. This CDR3 is CASSLRQTFHTDTQYF.

The V and J genes are TRBV3-1 and TRBJ2-1; TCRdb names TRBD2, which stays unverified in the absence of DNA. Germline V CDR1 and CDR2: LGHDT, YNNKEL (reference sequence). The CDR3 length is 20 residues. CDR3: CASSQERGLAGVPSYNEQFF.

The chain joins TRBV19 to TRBJ2-1; TCRdb gives TRBD2 as the D gene, but with no DNA this cannot be confirmed. Germline CDR1 is LNHDA and CDR2 is SQIVND (reference sequence). The CDR3 sequence is 14 residues long. CDR3 loop: CASSIGGGYNEQFF.

V is TRBV7-3 and J is TRBJ2-1; TCRdb's D gene call, TRBD2, goes unchecked for lack of DNA. The CDR3 spans 15 residues. Germline values: CDR1 SGHTA, CDR2 FQGTGA. CDR3 residues: CASSPGLALVNEQFF.

The J gene is TRBJ2-5, the V gene TRBV5-4; as DNA is missing, the TRBD1 call by TCRdb cannot be tested. The CDR3 has 15 residues. Germline CDR1 SGHNT, CDR2 YYREEE (reference sequence). The CDR3 protein is CASAQQGANLETQYF.

The V call is TRBV12-3 or TRBV12-4, the J call TRBJ1-4; TCRdb reports TRBD1, a call that lacks DNA to check it against. The CDR3 is made up of 12 amino acids. CDR3: CASIGDRGKLFF.

The CDR3 spells CASSQGAGSGELFF. The gene calls are TRBV4-3 and TRBJ2-2; TCRdb calls TRBD1, which cannot be checked without DNA. The germline gives CDR1 LGHNA, CDR2 YSLEER. The CDR3 runs to 14 residues.

The chain recombines TRBV20-1 with TRBJ2-5. Germline CDR1 and CDR2: DFQATT and SNEGSKA (reference sequence). The CDR3 is 13 amino acids. The chain's CDR3 is CSARGPNQETQYF.

This chain links TRBV4-3 with TRBJ1-5. The germline gives CDR1 LGHNA, CDR2 YSLEER. The length of the CDR3 is 15 residues. This CDR3 is CASSQVLGSNQPQHF.

This rearrangement joins TRBV15 to TRBJ1-2. The CDR3 is made up of 13 amino acids. The germline V gene encodes CDR1 LNHNV and CDR2 YYDKDF (reference sequence). This chain's CDR3 is CATSRGAGYGYTF. Full variable domain (missing parts from reference TRBV15 and TRBJ1-2): DAMVIQNPRYQVTQFGKPVTLSCSQTLNHNVMYWYQQKSSQAPKLLFHYYDKDFNNEADTPDNFQSRRPNTSFCFLDIRSPGLGDTAMYLCATSRGAGYGYTFGSGTRLTVV.

The gene calls are TRBV29-1 and TRBJ2-7; the D call of TRBD1 rests on TCRdb alone, since no DNA is present to check it. The CDR3 totals 11 residues. Germline V gene lookup returns CDR1 SQVTM and CDR2 ANQGSEA. CDR3: CSVERGDEQYF.

V usage is TRBV5-1 and J usage is TRBJ1-1. This CDR3 spans 13 amino acids. Per germline, CDR1 SGHRS and CDR2 YFSETQ. The CDR3 protein is CASSLEWNTEAFF.

The V call is TRBV29-1, the J call TRBJ1-4; TCRdb outputs TRBD1, but without DNA this stays unchecked. The CDR3 contains 16 residues. Germline V gives CDR1 SQVTM, CDR2 ANQGSEA. CDR3 in amino acids: CSALTPGQGMNEKLFF.

The V gene is TRBV20-1, the J gene TRBJ2-3; as DNA is missing, the TRBD2 call by TCRdb cannot be tested. This CDR3 has 15 residues. CDR1 is DFQATT and CDR2 is SNEGSKA in the germline V gene (reference sequence). This chain's CDR3 is CSARAGAGGTDTQYF.

The chain joins TRBV7-9 to TRBJ2-1; TCRdb's D call, TRBD2, is unchecked because there is no DNA. The CDR3 contains 16 residues. Germline loops: CDR1 SEHNR, CDR2 FQNEAQ (reference sequence). CDR3 protein: CASSEHSGGLYNEQFF.